Shown below are 10 T cell receptor beta chains from a single sample sequenced in a study of T cell responses to AZD1222 COVID-19 vaccine. Produced via immunoSEQ multiplex PCR; TCRdb's table is partial and in-frame only. The repertoire holds approximately 220,000 clones, with 90% to 95% as singletons. Sequenced here: peripheral blood, sampled on day 0 of MenACWY control vaccination. All receptors derive from an adult in good health.

This chain uses TRBV3-1 (or the pseudogene TRBV3-2) with TRBJ1-5; D possibly corresponds to TRBD1 (6 bases). Germline CDR1 and CDR2: LGHDT and YNNKEL (reference sequence). The CDR3 totals 18 residues. V lost 0 bases to trimming and J lost 8 bases, with 23 bases between them. This chain's CDR3 is CASSQDSFRGAPVEPQHF. In DNA, the CDR3 is TGTGCCAGCAGCCAAGATAGTTTTCGGGGGGCGCCGGTGGAGCCCCAGCATTTT.

The chain combines TRBV5-5 with TRBJ1-1; 7 bases fit TRBD1. V shed 3 bases, J shed 1 base, and the junction held 6 bases outside the gene matches. In germline, CDR1 is SGHKS, CDR2 YYEKEE (reference sequence). The CDR3 spans 15 residues. The CDR3 sequence is CASSWRGQSNTEAFF. The CDR3 DNA sequence: TGTGCCAGCAGCTGGAGGGGACAGTCGAACACTGAAGCTTTCTTT.

The rearrangement uses TRBV27 and TRBJ2-5; 7 nucleotides line up with TRBD1. V trimming: 6 bases; J trimming: 1 base; junction bases outside the gene matches: 8. CDR1 MNHEY and CDR2 SMNVEV come from the germline V gene (reference sequence). This CDR3 is built from 15 residues. This CDR3 reads CASRGGMSIQETQYF. As DNA, the CDR3 is TGTGCCAGCAGAGGGGGCATGTCGATCCAAGAGACCCAGTACTTC.

Here the CDR3 reads CASSEGGDRVIEQYF. CDR3 bases: TGTGCCAGCAGTGAAGGCGGGGACAGGGTAATCGAGCAGTACTTC. V is TRBV2 and J is TRBJ2-7, with 9 bases aligning to TRBD1. Germline CDR1 SNHLY, CDR2 FYNNEI. The V and J ends lost 1 base and 6 bases, in that order; junction bases with no gene match: 7. The CDR3 has 15 residues. The whole variable domain, remainder taken from reference TRBV2 and TRBJ2-7, is EPEVTQTPSHQVTQMGQEVILRCVPISNHLYFYWYRQILGQKVEFLVSFYNNEISEKSEIFDDQFSVERPDGSNFTLKIRSTKLEDSAMYFCASSEGGDRVIEQYFGPGTRLTVT.

This chain links TRBV7-2 with TRBJ1-1; maybe TRBD1 (6 bases). The germline CDR1 and CDR2 sequences are SGHTA and FQGNSA. This CDR3 comprises 13 residues. Trimming took 2 bases from V and 6 from J, leaving 10 bases between them. CDR3 sequence reads: CASSLSRGPEAFF. The CDR3 DNA sequence: TGTGCCAGCAGCTTATCCAGGGGCCCTGAAGCTTTCTTT.

V and J are TRBV6-6 and TRBJ1-1; TRBD1 might be the D (5 bases). Trimming took off 2 bases at V and 6 bases at J, with 10 bases between the two ends. This CDR3 is built from 13 residues. The germline CDR1 and CDR2 sequences are MNHNY and SVGAGI (reference sequence). Here the CDR3 DNA reads TGTGCCAGCAGTTACCGGAGGGGTGCTGAAGCTTTCTTT. Translation: CASSYRRGAEAFF.

The chain links TRBV5-4 to TRBJ2-3, with a possible D match to TRBD1 (6 bases). From germline, CDR1 is SGHNT and CDR2 YYREEE (reference sequence). This CDR3 spans 15 amino acids. Trimming took off 1 base at V and 3 bases at J, with 12 bases between the two ends. The CDR3 sequence is CASSLPQGTTDTQYF. The DNA for the CDR3 is TGTGCCAGCAGCTTGCCTCAGGGGACGACAGATACGCAGTATTTT.

This chain uses TRBV28 with TRBJ2-4; no firm D call. Germline lookup yields CDR1 MDHEN and CDR2 SYDVKM. This CDR3 is built from 15 residues. Trimming cost V 5 bases and J 8 bases, with 19 bases left between them. The CDR3 DNA sequence: TGTGCCAGCAGTACCCCCGCCACGGCGGAGCACATTCAGTACTTC. The encoded protein is CASSTPATAEHIQYF. Full variable domain (outside the CDR3, taken from reference TRBV28 and TRBJ2-4): DVKVTQSSRYLVKRTGEKVFLECVQDMDHENMFWYRQDPGLGLRLIYFSYDVKMKEKGDIPEGYSVSREKKERFSLILESASTNQTSMYLCASSTPATAEHIQYFGAGTRLSVL.

The J gene is TRBJ1-2, the V gene TRBV10-3; 8 nucleotides align to TRBD1. Unmatched junction bases numbered 5, after V lost 6 bases and J lost 5 bases. Germline V lookup: CDR1 ENHRY, CDR2 SYGVKD. There are 13 residues in the CDR3. CDR3 DNA: TGTGCCATCAGAGGACAGGGACCATATGGCTACACCTTC. As protein: CAIRGQGPYGYTF.

CDR3 sequence (DNA): TGTGCCAGCAGCCCGGGAGACGCCGGGAGTCTAAATGAGCAGTTCTTC. Its protein product is CASSPGDAGSLNEQFF. The V call is TRBV3-1 (or the pseudogene TRBV3-2), the J call TRBJ2-1; possibly TRBD2 for D (6 bases). The germline V gene encodes CDR1 LGHDT and CDR2 YNNKEL (reference sequence). Trimming removed 4 bases at V and 7 bases at J, with 20 bases between. CDR3 length: 16 residues.